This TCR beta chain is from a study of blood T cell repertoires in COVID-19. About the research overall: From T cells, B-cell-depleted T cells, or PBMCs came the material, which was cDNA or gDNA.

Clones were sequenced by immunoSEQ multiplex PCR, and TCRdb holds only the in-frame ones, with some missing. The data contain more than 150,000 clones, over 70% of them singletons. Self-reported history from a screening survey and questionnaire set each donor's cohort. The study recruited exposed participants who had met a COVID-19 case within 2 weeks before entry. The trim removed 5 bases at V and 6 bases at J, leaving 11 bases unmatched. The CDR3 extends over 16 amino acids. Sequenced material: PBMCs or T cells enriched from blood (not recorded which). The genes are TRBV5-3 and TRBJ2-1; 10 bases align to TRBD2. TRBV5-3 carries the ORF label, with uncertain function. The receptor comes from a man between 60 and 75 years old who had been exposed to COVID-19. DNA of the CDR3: TGTGCCAGAAGTTCACCGGGACTAGCGAAGAGCAATGAGCAGTTCTTC. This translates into CARSSPGLAKSNEQFF.